The 19 T cell receptor beta chains below were found in one sample sequenced in a study of CD8+CD57+ T cells in acquired aplastic anemia. The study profiled TCR beta VDJ and CDR3 using genomic DNA as template. TCRdb re-called the reads through MiXCR, storing one row per CDR3 protein. This table has roughly 300,000 distinct CDR3 sequences, 45% to 70% appearing once. The material sequenced was sorted CD4+, CD8+, or CD8+CD57+ T cells (not recorded which) from PBMCs. Receptors were obtained from a human donor with severe aplastic anemia or a healthy control (not recorded which).

The sample holds many counts of this clonotype. The chain carries TRBV19 and TRBJ2-5, with TRBD1 matching 11 bases. The CDR3 totals 16 residues. The J segment lost 1 base and the V segment lost 1 base, leaving 2 bases of the junction unmatched. Germline V lookup: CDR1 LNHDA, CDR2 SQIVND (reference sequence). The DNA of the CDR3 is TGTGCCAGTAGTATAGCAGGACAGGGGGCCCAAGAGACCCAGTACTTC. As protein: CASSIAGQGAQETQYF. Variable domain in full (rest from reference TRBV19 and TRBJ2-5): DGGITQSPKYLFRKEGQNVTLSCEQNLNHDAMYWYRQDPGQGLRLIYYSQIVNDFQKGDIAEGYSVSREKKESFPLTVTSAQKNPTAFYLCASSIAGQGAQETQYFGPGTRLLVL.

The chain employs TRBV24-1 and TRBJ2-6; possible D gene TRBD1, 5 bases. The CDR3 is 16 amino acids. Trimming shortened V by 3 bases and J by 4 bases, and 12 bases separated the two germline ends. Germline V gene lookup returns CDR1 KGHDR and CDR2 SFDVKD. The CDR3 region is CATSDPGFGGANVLTF. The CDR3 bases are TGTGCCACCAGTGATCCAGGGTTCGGGGGGGCCAACGTCCTGACTTTC.

Worth noting for this clonotype: The junction does not match germline at one end; this may be a read error. The V call is TRBV24-1, the J call TRBJ2-3, with TRBD2 identical over 10 bases. The CDR3 contains 17 residues. The germline CDR1 and CDR2 sequences are KGHDR and SFDVKD. The CDR3 bases are TGTGCCACCAGTGATTTTAGAGCGGGGGGGCCGGTAGATACGCAGTATTTC. This gives the protein CATSDFRAGGPVDTQYF.

J is TRBJ1-6 and V is TRBV6-6, with TRBD1 as a possible D gene (5 bases). Germline V lookup: CDR1 MNHNY, CDR2 SVGAGI (reference sequence). The CDR3 length is 16 residues. V dropped 2 bases and J dropped 8 bases, with 16 bases sitting between them. CDR3 sequence: CASSYVGTGRDSPLHF. The CDR3 bases are TGTGCCAGCAGTTACGTCGGGACGGGGCGTGATTCACCCCTCCACTTT.

This rearrangement joins TRBV2 to TRBJ2-1; 9 nucleotides agree with TRBD2. Trimming cost V 6 bases and J 9 bases; bases outside gene matches: 12. This CDR3 is 15 amino acids long. Germline V gives CDR1 SNHLY, CDR2 FYNNEI. Written as DNA, the CDR3 is TGTGCCAGCAGCGACCGGCGAGCGGGGGGCGGTGAGCAGTTCTTC. Its protein is CASSDRRAGGGEQFF.

The chain links TRBV5-4 to TRBJ1-1, with a possible D match to TRBD1 (5 bases). The CDR3 extends over 13 amino acids. Trimming took off 4 bases at V and 1 base at J, with 8 bases between the two ends. The germline CDR1 and CDR2 sequences are SGHNT and YYREEE (reference sequence). CDR3 DNA: TGTGCCAGCAGCGGGACGTGGAACACTGAAGCTTTCTTT. This codes for CASSGTWNTEAFF.

The J gene is TRBJ1-3, the V gene TRBV7-2; 7 bases line up with TRBD1. Trimming cost V 3 bases and J 3 bases; bases outside gene matches: 5. There are 15 residues in the CDR3. CDR1 is SGHTA, CDR2 FQGNSA, per germline. The chain's CDR3 is CASSFAGTVGNTIYF. The CDR3 bases are TGTGCCAGCAGCTTCGCCGGGACAGTTGGAAACACCATATATTTT.

This chain joins TRBV7-2 and TRBJ1-2, with no clear D. The germline V gene encodes CDR1 SGHTA and CDR2 FQGNSA. V shed 5 bases and J shed 8 bases, with 15 bases lying between them. The length of the CDR3 is 13 residues. CDR3 sequence: CASSPSVAVGYTF. In nucleotides, the CDR3 is TGTGCCAGCAGCCCCTCCGTGGCGGTCGGCTACACCTTC.

This clonotype has ten or more counts. The gene calls are TRBV19 and TRBJ2-2; 10 bases map to TRBD1. Germline assignment: CDR1 LNHDA and CDR2 SQIVND (reference sequence). V lost 10 bases, J lost 4 bases, and 3 bases stayed unmatched. The CDR3 is 13 residues long. The DNA for the CDR3 is TGTGCCACTGGGACAGGGGTCACCGGGGAGCTGTTTTTT. Its protein is CATGTGVTGELFF. Based on the CDR3 plus reference TRBV19 and TRBJ2-2, the full variable domain is DGGITQSPKYLFRKEGQNVTLSCEQNLNHDAMYWYRQDPGQGLRLIYYSQIVNDFQKGDIAEGYSVSREKKESFPLTVTSAQKNPTAFYLCATGTGVTGELFFGEGSRLTVL.

V is TRBV7-3 and J is TRBJ2-5; 8 bases are shared with TRBD1. This CDR3 spans 15 amino acids. J was trimmed by 5 bases and V by 8 bases; bases with no gene match: 13. The germline gives CDR1 SGHTA, CDR2 FQGTGA. The CDR3 DNA follows: TGTGCCAGCTGCGATACTCAGGGGGCTAGGGAGACCCAGTACTTC. It yields the protein CASCDTQGARETQYF.

To note about this clonotype: Relative to the germline gene, one junction end is altered; a read error may explain this. The rearrangement uses TRBV2 and TRBJ1-4; a possible D gene is TRBD1 (6 bases). The germline CDR1 and CDR2 sequences are SNHLY and FYNNEI. The CDR3 runs 14 residues. The CDR3: CASSGDGGPEKLFF. The DNA for the CDR3 is TGCGCCAGCAGCGGGGACGGGGGGCCTGAAAAACTGTTTTTT.

The chain recombines TRBV2 with TRBJ1-2, with D tentatively TRBD1 (5 bases). The CDR3 length is 13 residues. The V gene lost 6 bases and the J gene lost 8 bases, with 16 bases spanning the gap. Per the germline V gene, CDR1 is SNHLY and CDR2 is FYNNEI. DNA for the CDR3: TGTGCCAGCAGAGCCGGAGGGACGGCCGGCTACACCTTC. Translating it yields CASRAGGTAGYTF. Drawing the rest from reference TRBV2 and TRBJ1-2, the complete variable domain is EPEVTQTPSHQVTQMGQEVILRCVPISNHLYFYWYRQILGQKVEFLVSFYNNEISEKSEIFDDQFSVERPDGSNFTLKIRSTKLEDSAMYFCASRAGGTAGYTFGSGTRLTVV.

The gene calls are TRBV29-1 and TRBJ2-3; D remains unclear. The CDR3 is made up of 11 amino acids. The V end lost 8 bases, the J end lost 1 base, and 7 bases lay between the germline ends. CDR1 and CDR2 from the germline V gene are SQVTM and ANQGSEA. The CDR3 nucleotides read TGCAGCTTAGGGCGCACAGATACGCAGTATTTT. It is translated as CSLGRTDTQYF.

The rearrangement uses TRBV7-9 and TRBJ1-5, with a possible D match to TRBD1 (6 bases). CDR1 and CDR2 from the germline V gene are SEHNR and FQNEAQ (reference sequence). Trimming left V 6 bases short and J 4 bases short, with 16 bases between. The CDR3 totals 15 residues. CDR3 sequence (DNA): TGTGCCAGCAGTCCTACCGGGACACAAAATCAGCCCCAGCATTTT. Protein product: CASSPTGTQNQPQHF.

There are a few counts of this clonotype. V and J are TRBV5-1 and TRBJ2-7, with D possibly being TRBD1 (6 bases). The CDR3 spans 18 residues. Germline V gene data show CDR1 as SGHRS and CDR2 as YFSETQ. V shed 6 bases and J shed 6 bases, with 31 bases lying between them. CDR3 sequence (DNA): TGCGCCAGCAAGGCTCGTGTAAATCCCGACAGGAGCCGGGTCGAGCAGTACTTC. Encoded protein: CASKARVNPDRSRVEQYF.

Details on this clonotype: This clone may be a read error of a much larger clone one base away. The V and J genes are TRBV27 and TRBJ2-7, with D perhaps matching TRBD1 or TRBD2 (6 bases each). There are 14 residues in the CDR3. V was trimmed by 5 bases and J by 7 bases, leaving 18 bases between them. The germline gives CDR1 MNHEY, CDR2 SMNVEV (reference sequence). CDR3 in DNA: TGTGCCAGCAGTCCCAGTGGGGGGCCGATAGAGCAGTACTTC. This encodes CASSPSGGPIEQYF.

The V call is TRBV5-1, the J call TRBJ2-1, with TRBD2 matching 9 bases. J gave up 7 bases and V 4 bases, and 12 bases lay outside the gene matches. Germline V CDR1 and CDR2: SGHRS, YFSETQ. The CDR3 extends over 16 amino acids. The CDR3 DNA is TGCGCCAGCAGCCTTGAGACTAGCGGAACGGGGAATGAGCAGTTCTTC. Translated: CASSLETSGTGNEQFF.

This chain connects TRBV7-2 to TRBJ2-2, with TRBD1 as a possible D gene (5 bases). The CDR3 has 17 residues. Germline V lookup: CDR1 SGHTA, CDR2 FQGNSA. Trimming left V 5 bases short and J 2 bases short, with 18 bases between. The CDR3 DNA reads TGTGCCAGCAGCCCCTGGACAACCCCCGGAAACACCGGGGAGCTGTTTTTT. Protein product: CASSPWTTPGNTGELFF. The variable domain in full, with the rest retrieved from reference TRBV7-2 and TRBJ2-2, is GAGVSQSPSNKVTEKGKDVELRCDPISGHTALYWYRQSLGQGLEFLIYFQGNSAPDKSGLPSDRFSAERTGGSVSTLTIQRTQQEDSAVYLCASSPWTTPGNTGELFFGEGSRLTVL.

V gene TRBV10-3 combines with J gene TRBJ1-1; maybe TRBD1 (6 bases). This CDR3 is built from 15 residues. CDR1 and CDR2 (germline): ENHRY, SYGVKD. Trimming left V 4 bases short and J 4 bases short, with 16 bases between. CDR3 coding DNA: TGTGCCATCAGTGGGAAACCGGGGGGCGGCACTGAAGCTTTCTTT. Protein: CAISGKPGGGTEAFF.